This passage covers 10 T cell receptor beta chains from one sample sequenced in a study of shared clonotypes between healthy human individuals. CD8 cells regarded as naive lacked CD45RO, were positively chosen for CCR7, and omitted terminally differentiated effector memory CD45RA+ cells. TCRdb keeps only in-frame clones here, not all; method: immunoSEQ multiplex PCR. The repertoire has approximately 2,000,000 clones, 90% to 95% of them found once; the top ten carry about 1.7%. The specimen sequenced was naive CD8+ T cells from PBMCs. The receptors derive from a young man in good health. Some clones in this sample may be carry-over from other donors' samples.

This clone was observed a single time. The gene calls are TRBV7-9 and TRBJ2-2; TRBD1 matches 9 bases. The germline CDR1 and CDR2 sequences are SEHNR and FQNEAQ (reference sequence). The junction had 8 bases not matched to a gene; V was cut back by 8 bases and J by 4 bases. This CDR3 contains 15 residues. The CDR3 sequence: CASPLTGGSTGELFF. CDR3 nucleotides: TGTGCCAGCCCGTTGACAGGGGGGTCCACCGGGGAGCTGTTTTTT.

The chain recombines TRBV27 with TRBJ2-1, with a tentative D call TRBD2 (6 bases). Per germline, CDR1 MNHEY and CDR2 SMNVEV (reference sequence). V gave up 5 bases and J gave up 0 bases, with 14 bases separating them. This CDR3 region has 16 residues. The CDR3 loop reads CASSPVTDYSYNEQFF. The CDR3 DNA is TGTGCCAGCAGTCCAGTGACGGACTACTCCTACAATGAGCAGTTCTTC.

The chain combines TRBV20-1 with TRBJ2-7, with D tentatively TRBD1 or TRBD2 (5 bases each). CDR1 is DFQATT, CDR2 SNEGSKA, per germline (reference sequence). The V and J ends lost 7 bases and 4 bases respectively, with 11 bases between them. This CDR3 comprises 11 residues. CDR3: CSVPWGYEQYF. The CDR3 DNA sequence: TGCAGTGTTCCATGGGGGTACGAGCAGTACTTC.

The chain employs TRBV29-1 and TRBJ2-3; TRBD2 might be the D (6 bases). Per germline, CDR1 SQVTM and CDR2 ANQGSEA. V was shortened by 7 bases and J by 2 bases, with 22 bases between the two germline ends. The CDR3 loop spans 16 amino acids. The CDR3 protein is CSAEEGSLFYTDTQYF. The CDR3 nucleotides read TGCAGCGCCGAGGAGGGATCTTTGTTTTACACAGATACGCAGTATTTT.

The chain has TRBV7-7 and TRBJ2-1; 8 bases agree with TRBD2. CDR3 length: 16 residues. The junction had 11 bases not matched to a gene; V was cut back by 0 bases and J by 10 bases. Germline assignment: CDR1 SSHAT and CDR2 FNYEAQ (reference sequence). The CDR3 DNA sequence: TGTGCCAGCAGCTTAGCGCTTCGCGGGAGGCAATCGGAGCAGTTCTTC. It codes for CASSLALRGRQSEQFF.

The rearrangement uses TRBV27 and TRBJ1-5; D uncertain. V lost 5 bases, J lost 0 bases, and 8 bases lay in between. The germline gives CDR1 MNHEY, CDR2 SMNVEV (reference sequence). This CDR3 comprises 14 residues. In DNA, the CDR3 is TGTGCCAGCAGTATGTCCTATAGCAATCAGCCCCAGCATTTT. Its protein product is CASSMSYSNQPQHF.

The rearrangement joins TRBV5-1 to TRBJ1-1; D gene ambiguous. Germline V CDR1 and CDR2: SGHRS, YFSETQ. V lost 0 bases and J 1 base, leaving 7 bases between the germline ends. The CDR3 is 14 residues long. CDR3 sequence: CASSLVSKNTEAFF. The CDR3 nucleotides are TGCGCCAGCAGCTTGGTGAGTAAGAACACTGAAGCTTTCTTT.

The CDR3 loop is CASSPTKGEQYF. In DNA, the CDR3 is TGTGCCAGCAGTCCCACGAAGGGCGAGCAGTACTTC. V is TRBV27 and J is TRBJ2-7; D call uncertain. The V gene's germline CDR1 is MNHEY and CDR2 SMNVEV (reference sequence). With 5 bases removed from V and 6 bases from J, the gap between germline ends came to 11 bases. The CDR3 extends over 12 amino acids.

The CDR3 sequence: CASSLSLVYEQYF. CDR3 in DNA: TGCGCCAGCAGCTTGAGCTTGGTCTACGAGCAGTACTTC. The V and J genes are TRBV5-1 and TRBJ2-7; D remains unclear. Per the germline V gene, CDR1 is SGHRS and CDR2 is YFSETQ. The CDR3 extends over 13 amino acids. V was pared by 1 base and J by 3 bases, with 8 bases between.

This chain uses TRBV5-6 with TRBJ1-2; a weak D match, TRBD1 (5 bases). V was pared by 4 bases and J by 6 bases, with 16 bases between. Germline V gene data show CDR1 as SGHDT and CDR2 as YYEEEE. The CDR3 contains 14 residues. CDR3 protein: CASSRTSLPDGYTF. CDR3 sequence (DNA): TGTGCCAGCAGCCGGACATCCCTCCCCGATGGCTACACCTTC.